This T cell receptor (beta chain) came from a study of blood T cell repertoires in COVID-19. Germline V gene lookup returns CDR1 SGDLS and CDR2 YYNGEE. This CDR3 has 14 amino acids. V was shortened by 4 bases and J by 8 bases, with 18 bases between the two germline ends. Here immunoSEQ multiplex PCR was the method, and the copy in TCRdb shows in-frame clones only, minus some. The sample contains roughly 160,000 clones, approximately 86% of which appear only once. The sequenced material came from peripheral blood. V gene TRBV9 combines with J gene TRBJ1-2; D unresolved. This receptor was obtained from an elderly woman with COVID-19, enrolled during active disease. The CDR3 sequence is CASSSPLGGFGYTF. DNA for the CDR3: TGTGCCAGCAGCTCCCCCCTGGGAGGATTCGGCTACACCTTC.